This T cell receptor beta chain was identified during a study of molecular identifiers for immune sequencing clone quantification. Previously described methods and listed TCR primers produced bulk TCR libraries. TCRdb fed the PCR reads into MiXCR, producing one record per CDR3 protein. The sample has about 40,000 distinct CDR3 sequences; more than 20% are singletons. Concerning this clonotype: One end of the junction does not line up with germline, which may come from a read error.

CDR3 size: 14 residues. The germline CDR1 and CDR2 sequences are LGHNA and YNFKEQ. Preparation of naive CD8 libraries involved roughly 20,000 to 1,000,000 sorted cells and 10%, 30% or 50% RNA. Sorting recovered naive CD8 T cells on a CD8+CD4-CCR7+CD45RA+ profile. The specimen sequenced was naive CD8+ T cells from blood, with Jurkat cell RNA spiked in. Subset described: FACS-sorted CD8+CD4-CCR7+CD45RA+ naive T cells. The chain recombines TRBV4-2 with TRBJ2-1; D ambiguous. The TCR was taken from a human donor in good health. Some libraries in this study had Jurkat cell RNA spiked in. This CDR3 is CTSSQEKGVNEQFF. The CDR3 DNA follows: TGTACCAGCAGCCAAGAAAAGGGCGTTAATGAGCAGTTCTTC.